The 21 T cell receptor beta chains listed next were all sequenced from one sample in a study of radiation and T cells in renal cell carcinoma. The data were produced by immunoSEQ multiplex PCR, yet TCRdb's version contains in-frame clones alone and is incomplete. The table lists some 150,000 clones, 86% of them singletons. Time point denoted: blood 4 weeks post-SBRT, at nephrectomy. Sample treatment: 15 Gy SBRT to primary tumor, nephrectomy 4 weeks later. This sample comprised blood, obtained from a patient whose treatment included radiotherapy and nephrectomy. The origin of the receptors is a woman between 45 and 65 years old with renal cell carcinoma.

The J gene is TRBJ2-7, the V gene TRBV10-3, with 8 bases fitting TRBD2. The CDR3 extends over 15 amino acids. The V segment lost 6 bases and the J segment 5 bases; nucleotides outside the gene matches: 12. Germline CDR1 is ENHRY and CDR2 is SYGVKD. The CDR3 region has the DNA TGTGCCATCAGGACCGGAGGGACTAGTATCCACGAGCAGTACTTC. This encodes CAIRTGGTSIHEQYF.

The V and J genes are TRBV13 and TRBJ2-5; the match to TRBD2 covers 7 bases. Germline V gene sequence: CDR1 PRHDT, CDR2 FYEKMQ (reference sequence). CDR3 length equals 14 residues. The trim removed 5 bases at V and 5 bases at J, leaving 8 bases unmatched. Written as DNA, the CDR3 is TGTGCCAGCAGCGCCGGACTAGGAGATGAGACCCAGTACTTC. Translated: CASSAGLGDETQYF.

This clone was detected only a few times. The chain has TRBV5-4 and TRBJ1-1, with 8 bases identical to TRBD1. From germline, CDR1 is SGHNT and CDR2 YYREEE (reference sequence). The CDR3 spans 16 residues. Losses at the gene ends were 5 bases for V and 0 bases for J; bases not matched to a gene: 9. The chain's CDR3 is CASRARTGSLNTEAFF. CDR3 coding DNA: TGTGCCAGCAGGGCAAGGACAGGGAGTTTGAACACTGAAGCTTTCTTT.

CDR3 in DNA: TGCGCCAGCAGCCGTAACCACAGGGAAGACGAGCAGTACTTC. It specifies CASSRNHREDEQYF. The chain employs TRBV5-1 and TRBJ2-7; possibly TRBD1 for D (6 bases). This CDR3 contains 14 residues. The germline V gene has CDR1 SGHRS and CDR2 YFSETQ. Deletions cut 4 bases from V and 5 bases from J, with 16 bases between.

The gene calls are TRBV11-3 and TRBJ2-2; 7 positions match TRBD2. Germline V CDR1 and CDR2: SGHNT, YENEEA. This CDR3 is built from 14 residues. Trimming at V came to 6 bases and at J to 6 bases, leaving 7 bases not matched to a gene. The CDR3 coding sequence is TGTGCCAGCAGGCGTACGGGACTATCCGGGGAGCTGTTTTTT. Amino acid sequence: CASRRTGLSGELFF.

DNA for the CDR3: TGTGCCAGCAGCCCGGGTACCCGCACAGATACGCAGTATTTT. This gives the protein CASSPGTRTDTQYF. J is TRBJ2-3 and V is TRBV7-2; D uncertain. The CDR3 is 14 amino acids. The V gene's germline CDR1 is SGHTA and CDR2 FQGNSA. Deletions cut 5 bases from V and 1 base from J, with 10 bases between.

CDR3 amino acids: CASSMQGGATYEQYF. The CDR3 DNA reads as TGTGCCAGTAGTATGCAGGGGGGAGCAACCTACGAGCAGTACTTC. V usage is TRBV19 and J usage is TRBJ2-7; D might be TRBD1 (7 bases). The CDR3 has 15 amino acids. Germline V lookup: CDR1 LNHDA, CDR2 SQIVND (reference sequence). The ends were cut back, 3 bases at V and 2 bases at J, with 14 bases in the middle.

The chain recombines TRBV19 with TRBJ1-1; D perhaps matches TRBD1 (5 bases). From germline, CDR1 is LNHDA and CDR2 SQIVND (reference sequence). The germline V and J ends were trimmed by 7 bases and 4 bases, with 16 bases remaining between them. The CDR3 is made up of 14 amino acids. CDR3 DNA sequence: TGTGCCAGTATTCCAGGGCGGCCTACCACTGAAGCTTTCTTT. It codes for CASIPGRPTTEAFF. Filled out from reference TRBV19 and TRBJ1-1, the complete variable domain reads DGGITQSPKYLFRKEGQNVTLSCEQNLNHDAMYWYRQDPGQGLRLIYYSQIVNDFQKGDIAEGYSVSREKKESFPLTVTSAQKNPTAFYLCASIPGRPTTEAFFGQGTRLTVV.

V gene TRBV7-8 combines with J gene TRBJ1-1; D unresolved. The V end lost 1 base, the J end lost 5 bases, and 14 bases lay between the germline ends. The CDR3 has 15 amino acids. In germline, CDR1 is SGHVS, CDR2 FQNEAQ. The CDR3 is CASSLVLEMGTEAFF. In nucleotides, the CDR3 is TGTGCCAGCAGCTTAGTGTTGGAGATGGGGACTGAAGCTTTCTTT.

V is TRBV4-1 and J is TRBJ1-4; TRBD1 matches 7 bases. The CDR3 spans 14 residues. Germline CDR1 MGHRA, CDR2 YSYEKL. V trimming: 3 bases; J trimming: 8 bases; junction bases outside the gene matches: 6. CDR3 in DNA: TGCGCCAGCAGCCACACAGGGGAGAGAGAAAAACTGTTTTTT. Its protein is CASSHTGEREKLFF.

The CDR3 nucleotides read TGCGCCAGCAGCCAGCCCCAGGGAGACGGCTACACCTTC. This codes for CASSQPQGDGYTF. The chain joins TRBV4-1 to TRBJ1-2; weak D call: TRBD1 (5 bases). CDR3 size: 13 residues. Germline V gives CDR1 MGHRA, CDR2 YSYEKL. Trimming took off 3 bases at V and 8 bases at J, with 13 bases between the two ends.

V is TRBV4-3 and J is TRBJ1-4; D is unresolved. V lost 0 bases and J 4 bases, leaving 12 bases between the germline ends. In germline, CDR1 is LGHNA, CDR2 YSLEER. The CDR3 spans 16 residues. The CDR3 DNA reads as TGCGCCAGCAGCCAAGAGTGGAGGCAGCTTAATGAAAAACTGTTTTTT. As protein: CASSQEWRQLNEKLFF.

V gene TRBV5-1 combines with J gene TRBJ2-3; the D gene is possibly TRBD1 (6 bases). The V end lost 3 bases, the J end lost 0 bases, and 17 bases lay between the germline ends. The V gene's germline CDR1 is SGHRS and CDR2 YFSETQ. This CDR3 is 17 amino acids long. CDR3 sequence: CASSSSGGQISTDTQYF. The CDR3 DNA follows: TGCGCCAGCAGCTCCTCCGGCGGACAGATTAGCACAGATACGCAGTATTTT. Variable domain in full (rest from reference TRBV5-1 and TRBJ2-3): KAGVTQTPRYLIKTRGQQVTLSCSPISGHRSVSWYQQTPGQGLQFLFEYFSETQRNKGNFPGRFSGRQFSNSRSEMNVSTLELGDSALYLCASSSSGGQISTDTQYFGPGTRLTVL.

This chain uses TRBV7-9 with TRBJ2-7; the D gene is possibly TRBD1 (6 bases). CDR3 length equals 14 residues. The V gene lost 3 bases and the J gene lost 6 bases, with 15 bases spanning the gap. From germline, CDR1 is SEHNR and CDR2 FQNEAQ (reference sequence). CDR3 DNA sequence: TGTGCCAGCAGCTTCTTGGCAGGGGCCACCGAGCAGTACTTC. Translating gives CASSFLAGATEQYF.

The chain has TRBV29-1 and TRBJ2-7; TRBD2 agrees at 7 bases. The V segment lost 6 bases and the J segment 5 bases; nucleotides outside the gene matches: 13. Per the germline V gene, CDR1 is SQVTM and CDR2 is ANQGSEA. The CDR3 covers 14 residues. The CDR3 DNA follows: TGCAGCGTCGAGGGTGGGGCGGGGGAGCACGAGCAGTACTTC. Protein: CSVEGGAGEHEQYF.

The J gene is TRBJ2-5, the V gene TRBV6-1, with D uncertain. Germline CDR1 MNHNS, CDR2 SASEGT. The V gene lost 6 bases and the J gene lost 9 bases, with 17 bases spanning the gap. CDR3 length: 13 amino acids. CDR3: CASSAYPELAQYF. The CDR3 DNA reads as TGTGCCAGCAGCGCGTACCCGGAATTGGCCCAGTACTTC.

The CDR3 spells CATIAGDLPVSTQYF. In DNA form, the CDR3 reads TGTGCCACCATTGCGGGAGACCTCCCGGTTTCTACGCAGTATTTT. The chain uses TRBV15 and TRBJ2-3; 7 bases are shared with TRBD2. The CDR3 length is 15 residues. Trimming cost V 7 bases and J 8 bases; bases outside gene matches: 15. Germline V gives CDR1 LNHNV, CDR2 YYDKDF (reference sequence).

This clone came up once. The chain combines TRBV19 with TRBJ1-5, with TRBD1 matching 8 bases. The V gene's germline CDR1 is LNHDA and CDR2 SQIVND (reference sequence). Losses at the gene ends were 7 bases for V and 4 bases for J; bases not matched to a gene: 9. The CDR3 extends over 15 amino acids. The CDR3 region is CASTPPGGYNQPQHF. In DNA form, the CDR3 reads TGTGCCAGTACCCCGCCAGGGGGCTATAATCAGCCCCAGCATTTT.

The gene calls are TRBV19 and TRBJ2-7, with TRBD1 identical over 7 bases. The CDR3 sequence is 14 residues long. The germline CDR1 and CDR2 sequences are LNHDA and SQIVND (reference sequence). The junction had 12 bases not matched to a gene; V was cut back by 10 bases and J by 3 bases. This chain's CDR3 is CATPRDSSYYEQYF. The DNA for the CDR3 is TGTGCCACCCCGAGGGACAGCTCCTACTACGAGCAGTACTTC.

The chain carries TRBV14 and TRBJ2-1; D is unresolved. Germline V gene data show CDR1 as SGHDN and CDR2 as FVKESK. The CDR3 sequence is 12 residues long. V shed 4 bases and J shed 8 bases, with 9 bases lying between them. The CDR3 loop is CASSPLGYEQFF. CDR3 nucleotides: TGTGCCAGCAGCCCCCTCGGATATGAGCAGTTCTTC.

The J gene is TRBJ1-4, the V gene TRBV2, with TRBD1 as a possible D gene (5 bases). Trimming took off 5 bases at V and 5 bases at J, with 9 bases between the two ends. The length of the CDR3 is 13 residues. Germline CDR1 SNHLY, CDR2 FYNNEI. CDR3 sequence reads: CASSLRGNEKLFF. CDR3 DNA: TGTGCCAGCAGTCTGAGGGGAAATGAAAAACTGTTTTTT.